This section outlines one T cell receptor (beta chain) sequence together with its context. This clone was counted between two and nine times. This clone's antigen is unknown. Base quality data are lacking; no much larger clone is found one base away. The sample originates from a study of shared clonotypes between healthy human individuals (dated by TCRdb to 2020 to 2022). For the wider study: The cohort included a few men and a couple of women between 18 and 49 years of age. For each donor, CD4 naive and CD4 memory were each given three plates, CD8 naive was given two plates, and CD8 memory was given one plate. To estimate repertoire size and how much clonotypes are shared between individuals, the study performed deep sequencing of blood TCR repertoires from roughly five healthy adults. Different laboratories and diverse techniques were used to prepare libraries and sequence TCR repertoires, to increase sequencing depth and limit assay-specific biases. Between about 0.85 and 10 billion PBMCs per donor were obtained by leukapheresis.

Using the deep immunoSEQ assay, multiplex PCR amplified TCR CDR3 regions from genomic DNA. Genomic DNA extracted from each cell subset was distributed evenly over all wells of several immunoSEQ 96-well plates, and each plate served as one replicate. For sorted subsets, roughly 200 ng of genomic DNA, equivalent to some 33,000 T cell genomes, went into each replicate PCR. Purified libraries were quantified with a Qubit 3.0 fluorometer, sized on a Bioanalyzer 2100, and re-quantified with the KAPA Library Quantification kit. A separate single-read 150-cycle Illumina NextSeq 550 flow cell was used to sequence each immunoSEQ 96-well plate. In the authors' own workflow: Because the immunoSEQ output included only junctional sequences and no quality scores, the filtering could not be the same as the filtering used for full-length reads. Sequences were annotated with PyIR, a Python wrapper for IgBLAST v1.9, and V/J genes and CDR3 were assigned using IMGT germline references. Reads with weak V/J assignments (E-value above 1e-6), missing CDR3, stop codons, out-of-frame junctions, or ambiguous translated residues were removed. V3J clonotypes were defined as sequences sharing the same inferred V gene, J gene, and CDR3 amino acid sequence. Percentage overlap between repertoires was calculated by dividing the number of shared unique clonotypes by the size of the smaller repertoire. RTK rarefaction, the Chao1 estimator, and Recon v2.1 estimates of unobserved clonotypes were used to assess repertoire richness. Generation probabilities were computed with OLGA for all TCRbeta clonotypes obtained by the gDNA method from several donors. TCRdb retrieved this table from immuneACCESS and kept in-frame rearrangements only. Not all clones are present; in checked studies, unresolved V genes account for under half, and no reason is known for the remainder. The V and J calls and clone size come from that table; D and trimming were worked out from the DNA. For this sample there are around 1.9 million clones; about 92% appear just once. The top ten constitute roughly 1.7% of the sample.

Including the terminal cysteine and phenylalanine, the CDR3 comprises 15 residues. Of all the DNA, just the CDR3 is kept, 45 bases in frame from base 1. The V end gives up 7 bases and the J end 5 bases, leaving 9 bases in the junction not matched to a gene. Looking up the germline V gene yields CDR1 MDHEN and CDR2 SYDVKM. The study at large found these results: Sampling was restricted to blood, and TCR repertoires in tissues likely differ from the TCR repertoires found in blood. Because the study included a small number of donors, the genetic and exposure-history diversity represented was limited. Pairwise subsampling led to the expectation that sequencing depth would affect the degree of clonotype sharing among donors. Larger estimated clonotype richness was generally found for naive subsets than for memory subsets. Rarefaction of sorted-subset datasets indicated incomplete sequencing despite the large sequencing depth. When several donors were compared, the shared fraction of clonotypes was roughly 4.8% for naive CD4, roughly 3.4% for naive CD8, 2.3% for memory CD4, and around 0.4% for memory CD8. Clonotypes shared by all four sorted-subset donors showed higher generation probabilities than non-shared clonotypes.

CD8 naive samples consisted of CD45RO-negative cells that were positively selected for CCR7, yielding a CD45RA+CCR7+ population without TemRA cells. Healthy HIV-negative adults with no recently reported acute infections or vaccinations were included as donors. Every donor was a Caucasian adult residing in Nashville, Tennessee, USA. Blood was collected by leukapheresis, and PBMCs were isolated by Ficoll-Histopaque density gradient centrifugation and then cryopreserved in liquid nitrogen vapor phase. Analytical flow cytometry was used to check the purity and quantity of each magnetically sorted T cell population. Each sorted fraction had its genomic DNA isolated and then quantified by UV absorbance on a Nanodrop 2000c.

Sequenced input: naive CD8+ T cells from PBMCs. The sample's cell subset or site label is to be understood as: CD45RA+CCR7+. The clonotype comes from a man aged 18 to 29 in good health. Some clones in this sample may be carry-over from other donors' samples. The receptor chain draws on TRBV28 and TRBJ1-2; 11 central bases correspond to TRBD1. The CDR3 reads as follows: CASTTPGQGGYGYTF. The base sequence is TGTGCCAGCACCACCCCGGGACAGGGGGGTTATGGCTACACCTTC.